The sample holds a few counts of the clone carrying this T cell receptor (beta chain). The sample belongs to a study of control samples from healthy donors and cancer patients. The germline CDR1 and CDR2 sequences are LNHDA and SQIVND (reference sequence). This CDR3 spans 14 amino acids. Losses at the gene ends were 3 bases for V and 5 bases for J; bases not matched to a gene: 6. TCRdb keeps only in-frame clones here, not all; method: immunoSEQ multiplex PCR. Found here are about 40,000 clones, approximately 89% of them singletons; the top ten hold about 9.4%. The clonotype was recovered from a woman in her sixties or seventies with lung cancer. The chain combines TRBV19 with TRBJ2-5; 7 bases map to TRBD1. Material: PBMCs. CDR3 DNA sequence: TGTGCCAGTAGTATGGGACAGATCGGGGAGACCCAGTACTTC. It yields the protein CASSMGQIGETQYF.